The T cell receptor (beta chain) described here comes from a study of blood T cell repertoires in COVID-19. Study summary: Acute and convalescent COVID-19 specimens originated in the United States, Italy and Spain. Sample material is recorded as cDNA or gDNA derived from T cells, B-cell-depleted T cells, or PBMCs.

The CDR3 covers 15 residues. The V end was cut by 6 bases, the J end by 4 bases, with 15 bases between. Germline values: CDR1 LNHDA, CDR2 SQIVND (reference sequence). The assay was immunoSEQ multiplex PCR, and TCRdb's table has in-frame clones only and misses some. The sample holds fewer than 150,000 clones, approximately 90% seen once. This rearrangement joins TRBV19 to TRBJ2-2; D is possibly TRBD2 (7 bases). Sequencing was performed on peripheral blood. The TCR originated in a woman aged 80 or over with acute or convalescent COVID-19. The CDR3 is CASSRNREGTGELFF. CDR3 DNA sequence: TGTGCCAGTAGCCGGAACAGGGAGGGCACCGGGGAGCTGTTTTTT.